Described below is a single T cell receptor beta chain sequence and its context. This CDR3 contains 16 residues. Trimming left V 6 bases short and J 4 bases short, with 19 bases between. Germline V gene lookup returns CDR1 SGHVS and CDR2 FNYEAQ. Original processing methods: Amplification of reference gene primers provided the estimated nucleated cell counts. Sequenced by immunoSEQ multiplex PCR; TCRdb stores in-frame clones only, minus some. The DNA was the basis for D and trimming; V, J and clone size are from that table. The table lists 140,000 or so clones, 80% to 85% of them singletons, with less than 5% in the top ten. The sample belongs to a study of blood T cell repertoires in COVID-19. For the study at large: Collection of acute and convalescent COVID-19 samples took place in the United States, Italy and Spain. T cells, B-cell-depleted T cells, or PBMCs provided the cDNA or gDNA that served as material.

The chain couples TRBV7-6 to TRBJ1-3; possible D gene TRBD1, 6 bases. This receptor was taken from a woman of 80 years or more with acute or convalescent COVID-19. The source material was peripheral blood. CDR3 sequence (DNA): TGTGCCAGCAGTCCGGGAGCCCCGGGGGGCGGAAACACCATATATTTT. Encoded protein: CASSPGAPGGGNTIYF.